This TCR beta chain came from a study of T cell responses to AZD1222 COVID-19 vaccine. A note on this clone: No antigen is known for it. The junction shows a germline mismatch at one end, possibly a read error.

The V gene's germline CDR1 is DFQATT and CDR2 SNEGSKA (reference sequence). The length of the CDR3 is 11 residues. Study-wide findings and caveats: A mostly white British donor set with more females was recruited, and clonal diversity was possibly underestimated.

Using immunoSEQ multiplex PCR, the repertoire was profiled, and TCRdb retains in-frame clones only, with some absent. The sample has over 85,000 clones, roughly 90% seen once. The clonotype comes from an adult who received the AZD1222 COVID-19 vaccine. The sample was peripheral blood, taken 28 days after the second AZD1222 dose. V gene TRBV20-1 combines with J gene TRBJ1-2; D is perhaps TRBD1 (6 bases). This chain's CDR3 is CSARGTGPPLF. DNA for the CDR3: TGCAGTGCTAGAGGTACAGGGCCCCCCCTCTTC.